Detailed here is one T cell receptor (beta chain). CDR3 size: 15 residues. Per germline, CDR1 SNHLY and CDR2 FYNNEI. J lost 5 bases, V lost 6 bases, and 11 bases had no gene match. The sample is drawn from a study of shared clonotypes between healthy human individuals. Data came from immunoSEQ multiplex PCR; TCRdb stores just in-frame clones and leaves some out. The repertoire holds approximately 530,000 clones, with approximately 95% as singletons. The gene calls are TRBV2 and TRBJ1-2, with 8 bases fitting TRBD1. The TCR comes from a young woman in good health. Sequencing was done on a sample of naive CD4+ T cells sorted from blood. Subset of the sample: CD45RA+ positively selected. The DNA for the CDR3 is TGTGCCAGCAGAGACGACAGGGGTCTAGCTTATGGCTACACCTTC. It is translated as CASRDDRGLAYGYTF.